The TCR beta chain described here comes from a study of blood T cell repertoires in COVID-19. Profiled with immunoSEQ multiplex PCR; TCRdb holds only in-frame clones, not every one. The table lists 200,000 to 250,000 clones, 82% of them singletons, with 3% to 3.5% in the top ten. Germline lookup yields CDR1 MNHNS and CDR2 SASEGT. Trimming at V came to 4 bases and at J to 2 bases, leaving 4 bases not matched to a gene. The CDR3 has 16 residues. The specimen was PBMCs or T cells enriched from blood (not recorded which). The chain uses TRBV6-1 and TRBJ1-4, with 10 bases lining up with TRBD1. This sequence was found in a woman in her sixties who had recovered from COVID-19. The CDR3 sequence is CASSGLGQGTNEKLFF. The CDR3 coding sequence is TGTGCCAGCAGTGGATTGGGACAGGGGACTAATGAAAAACTGTTTTTT.